This TCR beta chain was sequenced for a study of early T cells in non-severe SARS-CoV-2 infection. Across the whole study: Bulk RNA from unsorted whole blood was sequenced; chains were unpaired. General study points: Lookups in VDJdb leaned toward anti-spike CD8 responses and missed private and CD4 specificities.

Attached unique molecular identifiers marked individual cDNA molecules. A single record per CDR3 protein comes from TCRdb applying MiXCR to the 5' RACE reads. The sample carries fewer than 35,000 distinct CDR3 sequences, around 7% recorded once. This CDR3 has 15 residues. Germline V gene sequence: CDR1 KGHSH, CDR2 LQKENI. V lost 1 base and J 0 bases, leaving 9 bases between the germline ends. This clonotype came up many times. The antigen remains unidentified. The chain has TRBV18 and TRBJ1-1, with D uncertain. Sequencing input: whole blood. The sequence derives from an adult who was a healthcare worker with PCR-confirmed SARS-CoV-2 infection or an uninfected control (not recorded which). The DNA for the CDR3 is TGTGCCAGCTCACCACAAGCAGCTTTGAACACTGAAGCTTTCTTT. It specifies CASSPQAALNTEAFF.